The T cell receptor (beta chain) under discussion was sequenced for a study of cytomegalovirus exposure and HLA in healthy donors (dated by TCRdb to 2015 to 2018). Study-level background: In an earlier analysis of approximately 500 of the donors, approximately 300 Gb of sequence data and some 120 million unique TCR beta sequences from 180 million or so T cells were reported. To study patterns of TCR occurrence, a later analysis re-analyzed previously published TCR beta repertoires from 500 to 850 donors and added high-resolution HLA genotyping. The study combined high-throughput TCR immunosequencing, statistical association of individual TCRs with disease status, and machine learning to predict cytomegalovirus infection status. In a later genetic analysis, genome-wide SNP genotypes for about 65% of the roughly 700 donors were used, and that subset was treated as a discovery cohort. Four to six DR-DQ haplotypes were handled as single units for association and clustering, since linkage in the cohort was strong. All discovery cohort repertoires had been generated on a single sequencing platform. Of the 350 to 450 genotyped donors, approximately 83% fell in the genetic ancestry cluster associated with self-reported Caucasian donors. Donor age, sex, ethnicity and CMV serostatus were compiled together with the repertoire data. On average, about 200,000 unique TCR beta nucleotide sequences were sequenced per donor among roughly 430 genotyped donors of the cohort, with roughly 19% of those sequences being non-productive. Along with the roughly 670-subject first cohort, a separate validation cohort of approximately 110 different subjects was used. Typing coverage varied by locus: roughly 620-630 donors for A, B, C, DRB1 and DQB1; more than 500 for DQA1; around 570 for DPA1; 400 to 480 for DPB1. An early release covering about 600 HLA-typed donors comprised roughly 300 gigabases of sequencing data and 85 million to 100 million unique TCR sequences. The study aimed to test whether signatures of past pathogen exposure could be identified by cataloging public T cell receptors. Class I and class II HLA loci were covered by the typing at four-digit resolution. The T cell repertoires of roughly 660 subjects were profiled by immunosequencing and related to cytomegalovirus serostatus. Rather than drawing on any new phenotypic data, the later analysis identified candidate immune exposures from TCR beta sequences and the way those sequences occurred across donors. An earlier analysis of fewer than 750 of the donors used high-throughput TCR beta sequencing to judge whether each TCR beta V gene segment behaved as functional or pseudogenic.

CDR1 and CDR2 (LGHNT, FRNRAP) derive from the germline V gene. The CDR3 sequence holds 13 residues, the cysteine and phenylalanine included. CDR3 DNA is the only sequence kept; it has 39 bases, read in frame from the first base. Between the V and J ends, shortened by 3 bases and 2 bases respectively, the junction contains 8 bases. The method was the immunoSEQ multiplex PCR assay. For the multiplex PCR, a mixture combining 60 forward primers for TCR Vbeta segments and 13 reverse primers for TCR Jbeta segments was used. A multiplex PCR assay on genomic DNA amplified the CDR3 region of rearranged TCR beta genes. The amplified TCR beta libraries were sequenced on the Illumina HiSeq System as 87-base-pair reads. Per the original workflow: In a later analysis, about 80 million unique TCR beta chains were counted across the approximately 640 repertoires, and around 11 million of these chains were shared by at least two donors. Raw reads were error-corrected and collapsed into unique sequences with a nearest-neighbor algorithm that merged closely related sequences to remove PCR and sequencing errors. To assign V, D and J gene segments, CDR3 sequences were aligned to IMGT reference sequences. For a sequence to be retained, a match of at least six nucleotides was required to both a V gene segment and a J gene segment. A rearrangement counted as productive if the CDR3 had no stop codons and remained in frame with V and J, and every other rearrangement counted as non-productive. CDR3 was defined according to IMGT convention as the region running from the second conserved V-encoded cysteine to the conserved J-encoded phenylalanine. The earlier analysis of some 550 of the donors excluded any sequence lacking an unambiguous match to a single V gene segment. An earlier analysis of 587 of the donors called V segments functional above 56.7% productive rearrangements and segregating when the between-donor standard deviation exceeded 5%. To diagnose cytomegalovirus status from the catalog of TCR beta chain sequences, a statistical classification framework was built. In a later analysis, TCR nucleotide sequences were compared against IMGT/GENE-DB human TR gene sequences so that V and J genes could be assigned. A later analysis assigned CDR3 sequences and most-parsimonious VDJ recombination scenarios with the TCRdist pipeline. In a later analysis, each TCR beta chain was defined by its CDR3 amino acid sequence together with its V-gene family, and reads lacking a unique V-gene family were excluded. A later analysis removed nearly 600 highly shared, low-generation-probability nucleotide sequences to deal with suspected cross-contamination and a sequencing artifact. A later analysis calculated a clonal expansion index for each public chain from normalized within-repertoire ranks of inferred template counts. A later analysis computed generation probabilities with a VDJ recombination model fitted to out-of-frame rearrangements, and checked the results against IGoR. A later analysis scored TCR-TCR, TCR-HLA and TCR-CMV co-occurrence with hypergeometric tests, applying a repertoire-size bias correction to TCR pairs. False discovery rates were estimated in a later analysis by permuting HLA or CMV assignments 20 times. In a later analysis, co-occurring TCRs were grouped using DBSCAN, and TCRdist sequence similarity was added for clustering within HLA-allele-positive subsets. Repertoires with fewer than 30,000 or more than 120,000 public chains, plus five repertoires with anomalous nucleotide sharing, were excluded from co-occurrence clustering. TCRdb holds this immuneACCESS table with in-frame rearrangements only. Some clones are missing; in checked studies, unresolved V genes explain under half, and the rest has no known cause. The DNA gave D and trimming, while V, J and clone size come from that table. In all, the sample holds around 120,000 clones, and around two thirds of those were seen once. More than 8% of the sample is held by the ten biggest clonotypes.

On the study overall, not on this receptor specifically: According to a later genetic analysis, donors in an Asian-associated ancestry cluster had fewer N-insertions in productive TCRs than the approximately 610-donor mean. A cluster of highly shared sequence variants was judged likely to represent a technical artifact of the sequencing pipeline. An association between a missense DCLRE1C variant and V-gene and J-gene trimming of TCR beta chains was found in a later genetic analysis and replicated in an independent cohort. Because the 87-base-pair reads could not distinguish some IMGT-functional V segments, including TRBV6-2 and TRBV6-3, those segments were excluded. Cytomegalovirus status was reported to be diagnosed by the classifier with high specificity and sensitivity in both the original and validation cohorts. In vitro tests confirmed that a few of the cytomegalovirus-associated TCR beta chains recognize cytomegalovirus antigens. A total of 150 to 200 TCR beta chains were listed by the study as associated with cytomegalovirus. A further reported finding was that TCR beta sequences accurately predicted the HLA-A and HLA-B alleles for most subjects in the first cohort. The cohort was sequenced for TCR beta chains only, and without alpha or paired-chain data the features that could be detected were limited. When HLA alleles, especially DR and DQ, strongly co-occurred, attributing TCR associations to individual alleles was difficult. Because HLA typing was unavailable for some donors at each locus, only the typed subset was used in association tests. In a later analysis, most CMV-associated TCR beta chains were found to appear HLA-restricted, with HLA associations seemingly driven largely by CMV exposure. Immune exposure information for the cohort was limited to CMV serostatus. In a later analysis, some 17,000 TCR beta sequences were associated with specific HLA alleles at a false discovery rate of 0.05. A later analysis found that TCR association rates varied across HLA loci, with DRB1 alleles showing the most associated TCRs and HLA-C alleles the fewest. In a later analysis, several top co-occurrence clusters were reported to appear linked to parvovirus B19, influenza, CMV and Epstein-Barr virus. A later analysis found that HLA-associated TCR beta chains were more clonally expanded and had lower generation probabilities than equally common non-associated chains. Linkage disequilibrium might explain the correlated functional status among segregating V segments, but an unknown experimental factor could not be excluded. Sequencing depth was assumed to be roughly uniform across donors in the presence/absence analyses, though that assumption may not hold. In an earlier analysis of approximately 590 of the donors, most TCR beta V segments appeared in productive rearrangements about 87% or about 30% of the time, broadly matching IMGT annotations. Approximately 18 rarely observed V segments, including chromosome 9 orphons, were excluded from the earlier analysis of several hundred of the donors because counts were too low. The authors suggested that the approach could potentially be generalized to other disease states and immunological phenotypes. Most TCR sequences were seen in very few donors, while some public TCRs were found in many individuals.

This clone appeared a few times. There is no known antigen for this receptor. No clone much larger than this one lies a single base away; base qualities are absent. The cohort comprised fewer than 700 healthy bone marrow donors. Cohort members were all nominally healthy when sampled, although unrecorded immune exposures were likely present. The donor was CMV seropositive and belonged to the group of 270 or so seropositive cohort members. A peripheral blood sample was provided by each donor, and peripheral blood mononuclear cells were used for TCR beta sequencing. Genomic DNA extraction from the blood cell samples was performed with the Qiagen DNeasy Blood Extraction Kit.

The chain was built from TRBV12-5 and TRBJ2-7, with the D gene call left open. This TCR came from a woman aged 35 to 49 in good health and CMV-seropositive. Sequencing was carried out using PBMCs. The CDR3 protein sequence reads: CASGFGGTYEQYF. The nucleotide sequence reads TGTGCTAGTGGTTTCGGCGGAACCTACGAGCAGTACTTC.